The present TCR beta chain was sequenced within a study of blood T cell repertoires in COVID-19. CDR1 is SEHNR and CDR2 is FQNEAQ in the germline V gene (reference sequence). V dropped 3 bases and J dropped 5 bases, with 10 bases sitting between them. This CDR3 has 13 residues. Here immunoSEQ multiplex PCR was the method, and the copy in TCRdb shows in-frame clones only, minus some. Here the sample spans about 280,000 clones, approximately 88% being singletons. This receptor was obtained from a woman in her thirties or forties who had recovered from COVID-19. Sequencing was carried out using PBMCs or T cells enriched from blood (not recorded which). The V call is TRBV7-9, the J call TRBJ1-1, with D unclear. The CDR3 DNA reads as TGTGCCAGCAGCTTCGACTGGAGGACTGAAGCTTTCTTT. The encoded protein is CASSFDWRTEAFF.